Listed below are T cell receptor beta chains from one sample, sequenced in a study of T cells expressing NK-cell markers. TCRdb re-analyzed the 5' RACE reads; it lists each CDR3 protein once, without DNA. Its clone listing holds 450,000 to 600,000 distinct CDR3 sequences. Input material: blood T cells: a sorted CD56 or NKG2C T cell subset, CD4+ or CD8+ T cells, or bulk PBMC T cells (not recorded which). The receptor set was obtained from a man in his late teens or twenties in good health. Each CDR3 is given with its conserved first and last residue. Fields, in order: J gene, V gene, CDR3 protein.

j_gene: TRBJ1-5
v_gene: TRBV29-1
CDR3aa: CSVGTDSNQPQHF

j_gene: TRBJ2-7
v_gene: TRBV7-9
CDR3aa: CASSLGKQGNPYEQYF

j_gene: TRBJ1-1
v_gene: TRBV4-1
CDR3aa: CASSQGTGGTNTEAFF

j_gene: TRBJ2-5
v_gene: TRBV12-5
CDR3aa: CASGLLGGLAAQETQYF

j_gene: TRBJ2-1
v_gene: TRBV29-1
CDR3aa: CSGVVPSSYNEQFF

j_gene: TRBJ2-3
v_gene: TRBV10-3
CDR3aa: CAIMQREGDTQYF

j_gene: TRBJ1-2
v_gene: TRBV7-9
CDR3aa: CASSLGNTNYGYTF

j_gene: TRBJ2-1
v_gene: TRBV30
CDR3aa: CAVGLGRRYNEQFF

j_gene: TRBJ2-3
v_gene: TRBV5-1
CDR3aa: CASSYRGGLGDTQYF

j_gene: TRBJ1-6
v_gene: TRBV28
CDR3aa: CASSTRINSPLHF

j_gene: TRBJ2-1
v_gene: TRBV7-2
CDR3aa: CASNPSSSYNEQFF

j_gene: TRBJ2-5
v_gene: TRBV28
CDR3aa: CASSLIGKLVETQYF

j_gene: TRBJ1-5
v_gene: TRBV12-3/TRBV12-4
CDR3aa: CASSTLLAQPQHF

j_gene: TRBJ2-2
v_gene: TRBV4-3
CDR3aa: CASSQDRLAGNTGELFF

j_gene: TRBJ2-3
v_gene: TRBV29-1
CDR3aa: CSVPLTVTDTQYF

j_gene: TRBJ2-2
v_gene: TRBV5-1
CDR3aa: CASSFRPTGKNGTGELFF

j_gene: TRBJ2-7
v_gene: TRBV3-1
CDR3aa: CASSPALSSYEQYF

j_gene: TRBJ2-4
v_gene: TRBV5-1
CDR3aa: CASSLGVGSDKNIQYF

j_gene: TRBJ2-2
v_gene: TRBV29-1
CDR3aa: CSYRPLGTGELFF

j_gene: TRBJ1-1
v_gene: TRBV3-1
CDR3aa: CASRRDPNTEAFF

j_gene: TRBJ1-2
v_gene: TRBV25-1
CDR3aa: CASSESGTGDGYTF

j_gene: TRBJ1-2
v_gene: TRBV24-1
CDR3aa: CATSDTGTGGNYGYTF

j_gene: TRBJ1-4
v_gene: TRBV3-1
CDR3aa: CASSPSEQPKKLFF

j_gene: TRBJ1-2
v_gene: TRBV20-1
CDR3aa: CSARVGRTGGYTF

j_gene: TRBJ2-2
v_gene: TRBV9
CDR3aa: CASSAGLHRLTGELFF

j_gene: TRBJ2-5
v_gene: TRBV20-1
CDR3aa: CSAREGWETQYF

j_gene: TRBJ2-3
v_gene: TRBV6-2/TRBV6-3
CDR3aa: CASSYRGIFADTQYF

j_gene: TRBJ1-6
v_gene: TRBV6-5
CDR3aa: CASSYFDTAPNSPLHF

j_gene: TRBJ2-1
v_gene: TRBV27
CDR3aa: CASSLYGRYNEQFF

j_gene: TRBJ1-4
v_gene: TRBV13
CDR3aa: CASSVSTGWGEKLFF

j_gene: TRBJ2-5
v_gene: TRBV29-1
CDR3aa: CSVGGRLTQETQYF

j_gene: TRBJ1-5
v_gene: TRBV15
CDR3aa: CATSGDRRNQPQHF

j_gene: TRBJ2-3
v_gene: TRBV7-9
CDR3aa: CASSPFRAGRGLDTQYF

j_gene: TRBJ1-5
v_gene: TRBV5-4
CDR3aa: CASSLAGGQTPQHF

j_gene: TRBJ2-1
v_gene: TRBV15
CDR3aa: CATSVRVSNEQFF

j_gene: TRBJ2-1
v_gene: TRBV7-9
CDR3aa: CASSSNRGLKFF

j_gene: TRBJ1-2
v_gene: TRBV20-1
CDR3aa: CSARRSSFNYGYTF

j_gene: TRBJ2-3
v_gene: TRBV11-2
CDR3aa: CASSLVSESGSASDTQYF

j_gene: TRBJ2-3
v_gene: TRBV7-9
CDR3aa: CASSSFGTGAMDTQYF

j_gene: TRBJ1-1
v_gene: TRBV18
CDR3aa: CASSPPIAEANTEAFF

j_gene: TRBJ1-1
v_gene: TRBV2
CDR3aa: CANTDKQGLSAFF

j_gene: TRBJ2-1
v_gene: TRBV2
CDR3aa: CATSKLLRVGEGEQFF

j_gene: TRBJ2-1
v_gene: TRBV3-1
CDR3aa: CASSHAGLAGPYNEQFF

j_gene: TRBJ2-2
v_gene: TRBV4-2
CDR3aa: CASSQDLLAGPAGELFF

j_gene: TRBJ2-1
v_gene: TRBV18
CDR3aa: CASSPRNLAGNIYNEQFF

j_gene: TRBJ2-3
v_gene: TRBV7-2
CDR3aa: CASSLRAGVTDTQYF

j_gene: TRBJ1-5
v_gene: TRBV27
CDR3aa: CASSFGVGTPQHF

j_gene: TRBJ2-5
v_gene: TRBV18
CDR3aa: CASSPTGGRETQYF

j_gene: TRBJ2-1
v_gene: TRBV6-2/TRBV6-3
CDR3aa: CASSYSMGGGSYNEQFF

j_gene: TRBJ2-7
v_gene: TRBV7-9
CDR3aa: CASTDSAREQYF

j_gene: TRBJ2-7
v_gene: TRBV10-3
CDR3aa: CASEGLAGAGEQYF

j_gene: TRBJ2-2
v_gene: TRBV15
CDR3aa: CATRIGGFRLRKVTGELFF